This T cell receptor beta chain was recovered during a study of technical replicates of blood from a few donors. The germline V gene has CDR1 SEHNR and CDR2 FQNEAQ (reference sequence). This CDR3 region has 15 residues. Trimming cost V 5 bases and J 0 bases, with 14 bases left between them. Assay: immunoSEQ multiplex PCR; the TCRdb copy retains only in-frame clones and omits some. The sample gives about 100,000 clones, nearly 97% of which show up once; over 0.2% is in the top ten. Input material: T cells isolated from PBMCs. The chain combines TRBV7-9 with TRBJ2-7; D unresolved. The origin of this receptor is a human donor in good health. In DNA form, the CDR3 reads TGTGCCAGCAGCCCGGTGGTCAGGTACTCCTACGAGCAGTACTTC. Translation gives CASSPVVRYSYEQYF.